A single sample is the source of the 2 T cell receptor beta chains below, sequenced in a study of CD8 T cells in Susac syndrome. RNA amounts of about 0.45 to 1 ug underwent reverse transcription with random hexamers. TCRdb reanalysed the immunoSEQ multiplex PCR reads using MiXCR and keeps one entry per CDR3 protein. The top ten clones hold around 0.2% of a sample with about 290,000 distinct CDR3 sequences, approximately 85% of them seen once. Sample: CD8+ T cells from PBMCs. These receptor sequences come from a human donor with multiple sclerosis.

The CDR3 reads CASSQDLSRVGTEAFF. DNA for the CDR3: TGCGCCAGCAGCCAAGATCTGTCCAGGGTAGGAACTGAAGCTTTCTTT. V is TRBV4-3 and J is TRBJ1-1, with D possibly TRBD1 on 5 matching bases. CDR3 length equals 16 residues. Deletions cut 0 bases from V and 5 bases from J, with 16 bases between. Germline V lookup: CDR1 LGHNA, CDR2 YSLEER.

This chain connects TRBV30 to TRBJ2-7; D unclear. Trimming took off 3 bases at V and 3 bases at J, with 15 bases between the two ends. Germline assignment: CDR1 GTSNPN and CDR2 SVGIG (reference sequence). The CDR3 spans 14 residues. CDR3: CAWSPDVGHYEQYF. The CDR3 DNA reads as TGTGCCTGGAGCCCTGACGTGGGTCACTACGAGCAGTACTTC.